This T cell receptor beta chain comes out of a study of blood T cell repertoires in COVID-19. This clone appeared a few times. Trimming removed 0 bases from V and 3 bases from J, with 16 bases in between. CDR3 length: 16 residues. Germline lookup yields CDR1 SGHRS and CDR2 YFSETQ. Residents of about 25 US areas, aged roughly 18 to 90 years, made up the participants. Grouping used clinical history reported by participants in a survey and questionnaire. In Cohort 3, a recovered donor had either two negative PCRs, clearance, or symptom resolution. Repertoires were generated with immunoSEQ multiplex PCR, while TCRdb's copy carries only in-frame clones and drops some. In the table there are about 300,000 clones, 85% to 90% of which are singletons.

The chain has TRBV5-1 and TRBJ2-7; a possible D gene is TRBD2 (6 bases). The source material was PBMCs or T cells enriched from blood (not recorded which). The receptor's source is a man aged 25 to 40 who had recovered from COVID-19. The chain's CDR3 is CASSLAPGVEFYEQYF. CDR3 nucleotides: TGCGCCAGCAGCTTGGCCCCGGGAGTCGAGTTCTACGAGCAGTACTTC.